These 28 T cell receptor beta chains came from one sample sequenced in a study of OX40 agonist ivuxolimab in advanced cancers. The protocol was immunoSEQ multiplex PCR, while the TCRdb copy is restricted to in-frame clones and leaves out a portion. In the table there are just over 40,000 clones, around 88% of which are singletons. Sequenced material: CD4+ or CD8+ T cells sorted from blood, taken in a trial of the OX40 agonist ivuxolimab. Receptor source: an adult with an advanced solid tumor such as melanoma, head and neck, liver or kidney cancer.

The genes are TRBV28 and TRBJ2-2; 8 nucleotides agree with TRBD2. Germline loops: CDR1 MDHEN, CDR2 SYDVKM. This CDR3 has 15 amino acids. V was pared by 5 bases and J by 3 bases, with 5 bases of the junction left unmatched. CDR3 in amino acids: CASSPGTSHTGELFF. The CDR3 DNA reads as TGTGCCAGCAGTCCGGGGACTAGTCACACCGGGGAGCTGTTTTTT. The variable domain in full, with the rest retrieved from reference TRBV28 and TRBJ2-2, is DVKVTQSSRYLVKRTGEKVFLECVQDMDHENMFWYRQDPGLGLRLIYFSYDVKMKEKGDIPEGYSVSREKKERFSLILESASTNQTSMYLCASSPGTSHTGELFFGEGSRLTVL.

The rearrangement links TRBV19 to TRBJ1-5, with a weak D call TRBD1 (6 bases). V was pared by 4 bases and J by 0 bases, with 10 bases between. The V gene's germline CDR1 is LNHDA and CDR2 SQIVND (reference sequence). There are 15 residues in the CDR3. CDR3 region: CASSKQGYSNQPQHF. CDR3 DNA sequence: TGTGCCAGTAGTAAACAGGGATATAGCAATCAGCCCCAGCATTTT.

The chain combines TRBV9 with TRBJ2-7; D gene ambiguous. V dropped 2 bases and J dropped 7 bases, with 10 bases sitting between them. The germline gives CDR1 SGDLS, CDR2 YYNGEE. The CDR3 is 12 residues long. CDR3: CASSVASGEQYF. For the CDR3, the DNA is TGTGCCAGCAGCGTTGCTAGTGGAGAGCAGTACTTC. The full variable domain, in which reference TRBV9 and TRBJ2-7 provide the parts outside the CDR3, is DSGVTQTPKHLITATGQRVTLRCSPRSGDLSVYWYQQSLDQGLQFLIQYYNGEERAKGNILERFSAQQFPDLHSELNLSSLELGDSALYFCASSVASGEQYFGPGTRLTVT.

This chain uses TRBV27 with TRBJ2-1, with D possibly matching TRBD2 (5 bases). The length of the CDR3 is 17 residues. Per the germline V gene, CDR1 is MNHEY and CDR2 is SMNVEV (reference sequence). V was clipped by 6 bases and J by 0 bases, with 18 bases between them. CDR3 sequence: CASRGTLSESSYNEQFF. The CDR3 DNA sequence: TGTGCCAGCAGAGGCACCCTTAGCGAGAGCTCCTACAATGAGCAGTTCTTC.

This clone appeared once. CDR3 bases: TGTGCCAGCAGCCCGGGGACGGAGTACCAAGAGACCCAGTACTTC. This sequence encodes CASSPGTEYQETQYF. The V gene is TRBV5-5, the J gene TRBJ2-5; the D gene could be TRBD1 or TRBD2 (5 bases each). CDR3 length equals 15 residues. CDR1 SGHKS and CDR2 YYEKEE come from the germline V gene (reference sequence). Trimming removed 4 bases from V and 0 bases from J, with 13 bases in between.

This clone appeared a single time. The chain employs TRBV27 and TRBJ1-6, with D unresolved. With 8 bases removed from V and 7 bases from J, the gap between germline ends came to 15 bases. The CDR3 contains 14 residues. The germline V gene has CDR1 MNHEY and CDR2 SMNVEV (reference sequence). Written as DNA, the CDR3 is TGTGCCAGCGGCCCCCTACCGGGAAATTCACCCCTCCACTTT. Protein sequence: CASGPLPGNSPLHF.

The gene calls are TRBV27 and TRBJ2-7; a weak D match, TRBD2 (5 bases). V shed 6 bases and J shed 7 bases, with 25 bases lying between them. Per germline, CDR1 MNHEY and CDR2 SMNVEV (reference sequence). The CDR3 consists of 16 residues. The CDR3 reads CASSYSLADSSGEQYF. CDR3 nucleotide sequence: TGTGCCAGCAGCTATTCCCTGGCAGACTCTTCGGGGGAGCAGTACTTC.

The V and J genes are TRBV12-5 and TRBJ1-2, with D maybe TRBD1 (6 bases). The V end was cut by 2 bases, the J end by 5 bases, with 21 bases between. This CDR3 comprises 17 residues. The germline gives CDR1 LGHNT, CDR2 FRNRAP. This chain's CDR3 is CASGLTSWGGAGYGYTF. CDR3 DNA sequence: TGTGCTAGTGGTTTGACCTCCTGGGGGGGCGCGGGATATGGCTACACCTTC.

The chain is built from TRBV10-1 and TRBJ2-3, with TRBD2 matching 7 bases. This CDR3 contains 16 residues. CDR1 and CDR2 from the germline V gene are WNHNN and SYGVQD (reference sequence). J gave up 6 bases and V 3 bases, and 12 bases lay outside the gene matches. The CDR3 reads CASSDLRTSWSDTQYF. In nucleotides, the CDR3 is TGCGCCAGCAGTGATCTTCGGACTAGTTGGTCCGATACGCAGTATTTT.

V usage is TRBV4-1 and J usage is TRBJ2-1; weak D call: TRBD2 (5 bases). The CDR3 length is 15 residues. The germline V gene has CDR1 MGHRA and CDR2 YSYEKL. V lost 0 bases, J lost 5 bases, and 11 bases lay in between. This CDR3 is CASSQERGLNNEQFF. The CDR3 coding sequence is TGCGCCAGCAGCCAAGAAAGAGGGCTCAACAATGAGCAGTTCTTC.

The CDR3 reads CASSWGLQEETQYF. CDR3 bases: TGTGCCAGCAGCTGGGGACTACAGGAAGAGACCCAGTACTTC. V usage is TRBV7-3 and J usage is TRBJ2-5, with 7 bases identical to TRBD2. The length of the CDR3 is 14 residues. The germline V gene encodes CDR1 SGHTA and CDR2 FQGTGA. J lost 3 bases, V lost 4 bases, and 5 bases had no gene match.

V gene TRBV5-6 combines with J gene TRBJ2-7; tentative D call: TRBD2 (6 bases). The CDR3 spans 15 residues. Germline CDR1 SGHDT, CDR2 YYEEEE. V lost 4 bases and J lost 2, with 16 bases in between. The CDR3 DNA sequence: TGTGCCAGCAGCCACTCGGGACTCATTACCTACGAGCAGTACTTC. It is translated as CASSHSGLITYEQYF. The full variable domain, with the rest looked up from reference TRBV5-6 and TRBJ2-7, is DAGVTQSPTHLIKTRGQQVTLRCSPKSGHDTVSWYQQALGQGPQFIFQYYEEEERQRGNFPDRFSGHQFPNYSSELNVNALLLGDSALYLCASSHSGLITYEQYFGPGTRLTVT.

The chain employs TRBV27 and TRBJ2-7, with D perhaps given as TRBD1 or TRBD2 (5 bases each). V was pared by 1 base and J by 9 bases, with 19 bases between. CDR1 and CDR2 (germline): MNHEY, SMNVEV (reference sequence). The CDR3 covers 15 residues. CDR3 DNA sequence: TGTGCCAGCAGTTTATGGTGGGGGTCCGAATGGGGGCAGTACTTC. As protein: CASSLWWGSEWGQYF.

This clone came up once. The chain employs TRBV19 and TRBJ2-1, with TRBD2 matching 10 bases. CDR3 length: 16 amino acids. Germline V lookup: CDR1 LNHDA, CDR2 SQIVND (reference sequence). Germline trimming cut 3 bases from V and 10 bases from J; bases unmatched to any gene: 12. CDR3 sequence (DNA): TGTGCCAGTAGTATTGGTCCAGCGGGAGGGCCGGGGGAGCAGTTCTTC. It encodes CASSIGPAGGPGEQFF.

This clone turned up a few times. The rearrangement links TRBV4-1 to TRBJ2-7; TRBD2 matches 10 bases. This CDR3 comprises 17 residues. CDR1 and CDR2 from the germline V gene are MGHRA and YSYEKL. V was clipped by 3 bases and J by 4 bases; unmatched bases: 12. The CDR3 reads CASSQDSSGGNFYEQYF. DNA of the CDR3: TGCGCCAGCAGCCAGGATTCTAGCGGGGGAAATTTTTACGAGCAGTACTTC.

The chain links TRBV20-1 to TRBJ2-1, with 8 bases that match TRBD1. The V gene end was trimmed by 5 bases and the J gene end by 7 bases; junction bases not matched to a gene: 1. The CDR3 length is 11 residues. Per germline, CDR1 DFQATT and CDR2 SNEGSKA (reference sequence). The CDR3 nucleotides are TGCAGTGCTCACAGGGGGAATGAGCAGTTCTTC. It encodes CSAHRGNEQFF.

The J gene is TRBJ2-7, the V gene TRBV27; 9 bases align to TRBD2. After removal of 0 bases from V and 3 bases from J, the junction contained 0 bases not matched to a gene. Germline V gene sequence: CDR1 MNHEY, CDR2 SMNVEV (reference sequence). The CDR3 contains 14 residues. CDR3 protein: CASSLSTSGYEQYF. In DNA, the CDR3 is TGTGCCAGCAGTTTATCGACTAGCGGCTACGAGCAGTACTTC.

This sequence joins TRBV7-9 and TRBJ2-7, with D tentatively TRBD2 (5 bases). The CDR3 consists of 12 residues. Germline V gene data show CDR1 as SEHNR and CDR2 as FQNEAQ (reference sequence). Trimming shortened V by 5 bases and J by 3 bases, and 8 bases separated the two germline ends. CDR3 sequence: CASSPGFYEQYF. The CDR3 DNA reads as TGTGCCAGCAGCCCGGGGTTCTACGAGCAGTACTTC. Full variable domain (rest looked up from reference TRBV7-9 and TRBJ2-7): DTGVSQNPRHKITKRGQNVTFRCDPISEHNRLYWYRQTLGQGPEFLTYFQNEAQLEKSRLLSDRFSAERPKGSFSTLEIQRTEQGDSAMYLCASSPGFYEQYFGPGTRLTVT.

The chain links TRBV30 to TRBJ2-7; D not certain. The CDR3 runs 12 residues. In germline, CDR1 is GTSNPN, CDR2 SVGIG (reference sequence). V lost 5 bases, J lost 6 bases, and 14 bases lay in between. The CDR3 spells CAWSPVGSEQYF. CDR3 DNA: TGTGCCTGGTCTCCCGTGGGAAGCGAGCAGTACTTC. Filled out from reference TRBV30 and TRBJ2-7, the complete variable domain reads SQTIHQWPATLVQPVGSPLSLECTVEGTSNPNLYWYRQAAGRGLQLLFYSVGIGQISSEVPQNLSASRPQDRQFILSSKKLLLSDSGFYLCAWSPVGSEQYFGPGTRLTVT.

This clone was counted once. The V call is TRBV2, the J call TRBJ2-2, with D maybe TRBD2 (6 bases). V was shortened by 6 bases and J by 2 bases, with 25 bases between the two germline ends. The CDR3 is 19 amino acids. The V gene's germline CDR1 is SNHLY and CDR2 FYNNEI. The CDR3 protein is CASRVTPLASETNTGELFF. The CDR3 region has the DNA TGTGCCAGCAGGGTCACCCCTCTAGCGAGTGAGACCAACACCGGGGAGCTGTTTTTT.

The chain recombines TRBV9 with TRBJ2-7; 12 bases match TRBD2. The CDR3 spans 15 residues. J lost 6 bases, V lost 3 bases, and 7 bases had no gene match. Per germline, CDR1 SGDLS and CDR2 YYNGEE. The CDR3, as DNA: TGTGCCAGCAGCGCCCGACTAGCGGGAGTAAGCGAGCAGTACTTC. Its protein is CASSARLAGVSEQYF.

The chain recombines TRBV5-6 with TRBJ1-1; D may be TRBD1 (5 bases). Between the trimmed V and J ends, which lost 2 bases and 0 bases, there was a span of 8 bases. This CDR3 has 14 residues. Per the germline V gene, CDR1 is SGHDT and CDR2 is YYEEEE. The CDR3 region is CASSFGAMNTEAFF. The CDR3 DNA sequence: TGTGCCAGCAGCTTTGGGGCCATGAACACTGAAGCTTTCTTT.

The chain couples TRBV29-1 to TRBJ2-7; D might be TRBD2 (5 bases). Germline loops: CDR1 SQVTM, CDR2 ANQGSEA. This CDR3 is 13 amino acids long. V lost 0 bases to trimming and J lost 1 base, with 7 bases between them. This CDR3 is CSVEDRESYEQYF. CDR3 bases: TGCAGCGTTGAAGATCGGGAATCCTACGAGCAGTACTTC.

The genes are TRBV9 and TRBJ2-2; D is undetermined. The CDR3 spans 16 residues. Trimming took off 0 bases at V and 0 bases at J, with 9 bases between the two ends. CDR1 and CDR2 from the germline V gene are SGDLS and YYNGEE. Written as DNA, the CDR3 is TGTGCCAGCAGCGTAGGGGCCGGTACGAACACCGGGGAGCTGTTTTTT. Its protein product is CASSVGAGTNTGELFF.

The chain uses TRBV30 and TRBJ1-2, with D possibly being TRBD1 (6 bases). V lost 7 bases and J 6 bases, leaving 18 bases between the germline ends. CDR1 is GTSNPN and CDR2 is SVGIG in the germline V gene (reference sequence). There are 13 residues in the CDR3. This CDR3 reads CAYLTGGRNGYTF. DNA for the CDR3: TGTGCCTACCTCACGGGGGGCAGGAATGGCTACACCTTC.

The V call is TRBV12-5, the J call TRBJ1-1; D perhaps matches TRBD1 (6 bases). Germline V gene sequence: CDR1 LGHNT, CDR2 FRNRAP. The CDR3 extends over 13 amino acids. Trimming shortened V by 6 bases and J by 3 bases, and 11 bases separated the two germline ends. The CDR3 bases are TGTGCTAGTGGACTTGCAGGGGACACTGAAGCTTTCTTT. It is translated as CASGLAGDTEAFF.

The chain recombines TRBV7-9 with TRBJ2-3, with 13 bases aligning to TRBD2. V shed 5 bases, J shed 5 bases, and the junction held 13 bases outside the gene matches. This CDR3 has 18 residues. The germline CDR1 and CDR2 sequences are SEHNR and FQNEAQ (reference sequence). CDR3 sequence: CASSPQLTSGRARDTQYF. CDR3 nucleotides: TGTGCCAGCAGCCCTCAACTTACTAGCGGGAGGGCCAGAGATACGCAGTATTTT.

The V gene is TRBV19, the J gene TRBJ2-7, with D uncertain. V was pared by 6 bases and J by 1 base, with 16 bases between. Germline V lookup: CDR1 LNHDA, CDR2 SQIVND (reference sequence). The CDR3 is made up of 15 amino acids. CDR3 amino acids: CASSPAKGRSYEQYF. The CDR3 DNA reads TGTGCCAGTAGCCCGGCGAAAGGGCGGTCCTACGAGCAGTACTTC.